These T cell receptor beta chains were read from a single sample in a study of T cell responses to AZD1222 COVID-19 vaccine. Profiling relied on immunoSEQ multiplex PCR, and the TCRdb table lists in-frame clones only, not all of them. This sample has about 150,000 clones, with roughly nine tenths found just once. Specimen: peripheral blood, collected 28 days after the second AZD1222 dose. These receptors were obtained from an adult who received the AZD1222 COVID-19 vaccine. Each CDR3 is given with its conserved first and last residue.

j_call,v_call,cdr3_aa
TRBJ1-4,TRBV24-1,CATSDLGGEGEKLFF
TRBJ1-3,TRBV4-1,CASSQTAGRTGNTIYF
TRBJ2-5,TRBV5-1,CASSSGLAAQETQYF
TRBJ2-2,TRBV27,CASSLGPTWDTGELFF
TRBJ1-1,TRBV4-3,CASSRLGQRTEAFF
TRBJ2-2,TRBV28,CASSLRGQGEGELFF
TRBJ1-1,TRBV7-2,CASSLGGMNTEAFF
TRBJ1-5,TRBV28,CASSRSTGARNQPQHF
TRBJ1-1,TRBV11-3,CASSLGRGEMNTEAFF
TRBJ1-5,TRBV27,CASSRTGSNQPQHF
TRBJ1-2,TRBV6-6,CASSGEGHGYTF
TRBJ1-1,TRBV11-3,CASSFQENTEAFF
TRBJ1-2,TRBV12-3/TRBV12-4,CASSFYSAIRTF
TRBJ1-2,TRBV3-1/TRBV3-2,CASSPLTTNYGYTF
TRBJ1-5,TRBV5-6,CASSLGYGPGNQPQHF
TRBJ1-2,TRBV3-1/TRBV3-2,CASSQTEGGRGYTF
TRBJ1-2,TRBV5-1,CASSPLTENYGYTF
TRBJ1-5,TRBV23-1,CARETGGDLRNQPQHF
TRBJ2-2,TRBV9,CASSLDPGVGIGELFF
TRBJ2-1,TRBV11-3,CASSLEGGGYNEQFF
TRBJ2-1,TRBV14,CASSQEINEQFF
TRBJ2-7,TRBV3-1/TRBV3-2,CASSLQGVVHEQYF
TRBJ1-1,TRBV5-1,CASSPRGQGGTEAFF
TRBJ1-3,TRBV6-5,CATLSYSGNTIYF
TRBJ2-5,TRBV6-2/TRBV6-3,CASSYSGLAGGLQETQYF
TRBJ2-7,TRBV21-1,CASSSRTGPYEQYF
TRBJ2-3,TRBV19,CASTTSGSTDTQYF
TRBJ2-6,TRBV29-1,CSVVGAGANVLTF
TRBJ2-3,TRBV28,CASSPLGGVADTQYF
TRBJ2-5,TRBV19,CASSLTGLLQETQYF
TRBJ1-4,TRBV6-5,CASTPGSATNEKLFF
TRBJ1-5,TRBV5-1,CASSSGLSGAEPQHF
TRBJ2-2,TRBV6-4,CASSEGTAGTGELFF
TRBJ1-1,TRBV6-6,CASSYSGTANTEAFF
TRBJ2-2,TRBV7-2,CASSFLSGRVTGELFF
TRBJ1-6,TRBV28,CASSFIGQRNSPLHF
TRBJ2-7,TRBV5-4,CASSLDRQGTYVQYF
TRBJ1-4,TRBV5-8,CASSPSGDSHGSEKLFF